Listed here are 25 T cell receptor beta chains from one sample, sequenced in a study of T cell repertoires in cytomegalovirus infection. TCRdb re-analysed the reads in MiXCR, keeping a single row per CDR3 protein. The table records 550,000 to 850,000 distinct CDR3 sequences, 33% of them present only once. Antigens for these TCRs are unknown. The sample here was cultured PBMCs, taken from culture after CMV antigen stimulation. The receptors shown here come from a human donor in good health (CMV status not recorded). Some clones in this sample may be carry-over from other donors' samples.

The chain employs TRBV5-1 and TRBJ2-7; D possibly matches TRBD1 or TRBD2 (5 bases each). V shed 1 base and J shed 5 bases, with 16 bases lying between them. The germline V gene has CDR1 SGHRS and CDR2 YFSETQ. CDR3 length: 15 residues. The CDR3 coding sequence is TGCGCCAGCAGCTTGAGTAGGGACCTATTCCACGAGCAGTACTTC. It codes for CASSLSRDLFHEQYF. The full variable domain, rest sourced from reference TRBV5-1 and TRBJ2-7, is KAGVTQTPRYLIKTRGQQVTLSCSPISGHRSVSWYQQTPGQGLQFLFEYFSETQRNKGNFPGRFSGRQFSNSRSEMNVSTLELGDSALYLCASSLSRDLFHEQYFGPGTRLTVT.

The sample holds many counts of this clonotype. The J gene is TRBJ2-3, the V gene TRBV7-2; perhaps TRBD2 as D (5 bases). This CDR3 is 14 amino acids long. In germline, CDR1 is SGHTA, CDR2 FQGNSA. Between the trimmed V and J ends, which lost 5 bases and 2 bases, there was a span of 11 bases. In DNA, the CDR3 is TGTGCCAGCAGCCGGCGGGTGGACACAGATACGCAGTATTTT. Amino acid sequence: CASSRRVDTDTQYF. Filled out from reference TRBV7-2 and TRBJ2-3, the complete variable domain reads GAGVSQSPSNKVTEKGKDVELRCDPISGHTALYWYRQSLGQGLEFLIYFQGNSAPDKSGLPSDRFSAERTGGSVSTLTIQRTQQEDSAVYLCASSRRVDTDTQYFGPGTRLTVL.

Worth noting for this clonotype: Since a much larger clone is just one base distant, this may be a read error. The chain has TRBV7-2 and TRBJ2-7, with TRBD2 identical over 8 bases. The CDR3 has 14 amino acids. V shed 5 bases, J shed 3 bases, and the junction held 6 bases outside the gene matches. Germline V gene data show CDR1 as SGHTA and CDR2 as FQGNSA. This chain's CDR3 is CASSPTSGCYEQYF. CDR3 bases: TGTGCCAGCAGCCCCACTAGCGGCTGCTACGAGCAGTACTTC.

This clonotype has just a few counts. The chain links TRBV10-2 to TRBJ2-7; unclear D gene. Germline CDR1 WSHSY, CDR2 SAAADI. This CDR3 spans 17 amino acids. V lost 0 bases to trimming and J lost 2 bases, with 17 bases between them. The CDR3 spells CASSESTRRLRTYEQYF. Here the CDR3 DNA reads TGCGCCAGCAGTGAGTCGACTCGTAGACTTCGCACCTACGAGCAGTACTTC.

The chain recombines TRBV18 with TRBJ2-5; tentative D call: TRBD1 (5 bases). The CDR3 contains 14 residues. Germline values: CDR1 KGHSH, CDR2 LQKENI. Trimming shortened V by 2 bases and J by 3 bases, and 10 bases separated the two germline ends. The CDR3 DNA reads TGTGCCAGCTCACCATCGACAGCTAAAGAGACCCAGTACTTC. Translation gives CASSPSTAKETQYF.

The chain combines TRBV2 with TRBJ2-1, with D perhaps TRBD1 or TRBD2 (5 bases each). The CDR3 has 11 amino acids. Germline CDR1 and CDR2: SNHLY and FYNNEI. V was shortened by 5 bases and J by 10 bases, with 9 bases between the two germline ends. Here the CDR3 DNA reads TGTGCCAGCAGTCGGGGCTGGGAGCAGTTCTTC. Translated, it gives CASSRGWEQFF.

This clonotype was counted between two and nine times. The chain carries TRBV12-3 or TRBV12-4 and TRBJ1-6; TRBD1 aligns across 7 bases. The CDR3 is 12 residues long. The V and J ends lost 3 bases and 17 bases, in that order; junction bases with no gene match: 7. CDR3 DNA sequence: TGTGCCAGCAGTTTGGGGGGACAGCGGTTCCACTTT. The encoded protein is CASSLGGQRFHF.

This clonotype was picked up one time. This chain uses TRBV20-1 with TRBJ2-1; TRBD1 matches 9 bases. J lost 2 bases, V lost 5 bases, and 7 bases had no gene match. This CDR3 has 15 amino acids. CDR1 and CDR2 from the germline V gene are DFQATT and SNEGSKA (reference sequence). CDR3 nucleotides: TGCAGTGCTTTGGGGGGACAGGGCCCCTACAATGAGCAGTTCTTC. Protein sequence: CSALGGQGPYNEQFF.

This clonotype was detected a few times. The chain uses TRBV12-3 or TRBV12-4 and TRBJ2-3, with TRBD2 matching over 12 bases. V dropped 6 bases and J dropped 4; count of bases not matched to a gene: 2. This CDR3 comprises 14 residues. The CDR3 region has the DNA TGTGCCAGCAGACTAGCGGGGGGCGCAGATACGCAGTATTTT. It specifies CASRLAGGADTQYF.

The chain couples TRBV6-2 or TRBV6-3 to TRBJ1-5; D is uncertain. V lost 3 bases, J lost 11 bases, and 11 bases lay in between. Germline CDR1 reads MNHEY; CDR2 reads SVGEGT. CDR3 length: 12 amino acids. DNA of the CDR3: TGTGCCAGCAGTTATGGATCCGCAGCCCAGCATTTT. It codes for CASSYGSAAQHF.

This chain links TRBV6-2 or TRBV6-3 with TRBJ2-1; 7 nucleotides line up with TRBD1. CDR1 MNHEY and CDR2 SVGEGT come from the germline V gene. The V gene end was trimmed by 4 bases and the J gene end by 5 bases; junction bases not matched to a gene: 14. This CDR3 has 17 residues. The DNA for the CDR3 is TGTGCCAGCAGTTTCCTCCTGACAGGACAGGCCCACAATGAGCAGTTCTTC. Translation: CASSFLLTGQAHNEQFF.

This clonotype was recorded at least ten times. V usage is TRBV7-2 and J usage is TRBJ1-5, with TRBD1 as a possible D gene (5 bases). The CDR3 covers 16 residues. V shed 3 bases and J shed 2 bases, with 14 bases lying between them. Germline assignment: CDR1 SGHTA and CDR2 FQGNSA. In nucleotides, the CDR3 is TGTGCCAGCAGCTTTACAGGAGCGGGGGGCAATCAGCCCCAGCATTTT. It translates to CASSFTGAGGNQPQHF.

This clonotype was picked up a small number of times. The rearrangement joins TRBV12-3 or TRBV12-4 to TRBJ2-3; weak D call: TRBD1 (7 bases). The V and J ends lost 6 bases and 1 base respectively, with 11 bases between them. This CDR3 spans 14 amino acids. This chain's CDR3 is CASREGTGTDTQYF. The CDR3 nucleotides are TGTGCCAGCAGGGAGGGGACAGGCACAGATACGCAGTATTTT.

With respect to this clonotype: Just one base apart from a much larger clone, this may be a read error. The conserved final phenylalanine or tryptophan is absent from the CDR3, which likely points to a read error. The V call is TRBV11-3, the J call TRBJ2-5; D might be TRBD1 or TRBD2, each matching 7 bases. V was cut by 3 bases and J by 1 base, with 12 bases left in between. Germline V gene data show CDR1 as SGHNT and CDR2 as YENEEA. This CDR3 has 15 amino acids. Written as DNA, the CDR3 is TGTGCCAGCAGCTTTGGGGGGGACAGCCAAGAGACCCAGTACTCC. Its protein is CASSFGGDSQETQYS.

The chain is built from TRBV29-1 and TRBJ1-1; D is perhaps TRBD1 (5 bases). The CDR3 extends over 14 amino acids. V gave up 4 bases and J gave up 1 base, with 13 bases separating them. Germline CDR1 is SQVTM and CDR2 is ANQGSEA. The CDR3 reads CSVGSWGQNTEAFF. CDR3 sequence (DNA): TGCAGCGTTGGCTCCTGGGGCCAGAACACTGAAGCTTTCTTT.

This clonotype was seen a single time. The CDR3 loop reads CASSRARPSGSHEQYF. CDR3 nucleotide sequence: TGTGCCAGCAGCCGGGCCAGGCCTAGCGGGAGCCACGAGCAGTACTTC. This rearrangement joins TRBV11-2 to TRBJ2-7; 10 bases fit TRBD2. The germline V gene encodes CDR1 SGHAT and CDR2 FQNNGV. Trimming removed 5 bases from V and 5 bases from J; junction bases left unmatched: 12. The CDR3 extends over 16 amino acids.

The sample holds a few counts of this clonotype. V gene TRBV5-1 combines with J gene TRBJ2-5; the D gene is possibly TRBD2 (6 bases). The V gene's germline CDR1 is SGHRS and CDR2 YFSETQ. The ends were cut back, 8 bases at V and 5 bases at J, with 13 bases in the middle. This CDR3 has 12 amino acids. This CDR3 is CASCGDAETQYF. For the CDR3, the DNA is TGCGCCAGTTGCGGGGACGCGGAGACCCAGTACTTC.

The chain joins TRBV24-1 to TRBJ2-7, with D tentatively TRBD1 or TRBD2 (9 bases each). This CDR3 has 16 residues. V lost 6 bases and J lost 1, with 18 bases in between. Germline V gene sequence: CDR1 KGHDR, CDR2 SFDVKD. The CDR3 region is CATSHSGGTGSYEQYF. The CDR3, as DNA: TGTGCCACCAGTCACAGCGGGGGGACAGGGTCCTACGAGCAGTACTTC.

This clonotype has a single count. The chain links TRBV2 to TRBJ2-7, with a weak D call TRBD2 (6 bases). V lost 3 bases, J lost 3 bases, and 12 bases lay in between. CDR1 and CDR2 (germline): SNHLY, FYNNEI. This CDR3 is built from 14 residues. The CDR3 region has the DNA TGTGCCAGCAGTGAGAGGCGGGGTTTCTACGAGCAGTACTTC. It specifies CASSERRGFYEQYF.

This clonotype has just one count. At one end, the junction sequence differs from germline, possibly due to a read error. CDR3 amino acids: CASSQAPVAGGRYEQYF. The CDR3 nucleotides are TGCGCCAGCAGTCAAGCCCCAGTGGCGGGGGGGCGCTACGAGCAGTACTTC. The chain uses TRBV4-1 and TRBJ2-7, with TRBD2 matching 9 bases. Germline V gives CDR1 MGHRA, CDR2 YSYEKL. CDR3 length: 17 residues.

This clonotype has more than one count but fewer than ten. The chain recombines TRBV5-4 with TRBJ1-1; D perhaps matches TRBD1 (6 bases). Germline CDR1 is SGHNT and CDR2 is YYREEE (reference sequence). The CDR3 is 15 amino acids. Trimming left V 4 bases short and J 0 bases short, with 13 bases between. This CDR3 reads CASSGAGVLNTEAFF. CDR3 in DNA: TGTGCCAGCAGCGGGGCAGGGGTCCTGAACACTGAAGCTTTCTTT.

This sequence joins TRBV11-2 and TRBJ2-3; TRBD2 matches at 7 bases. This CDR3 has 16 amino acids. Germline V gene data show CDR1 as SGHAT and CDR2 as FQNNGV. J was trimmed by 0 bases and V by 2 bases; bases with no gene match: 5. The CDR3 region has the DNA TGTGCCAGCAGCTTATGGGCGGGAGAAAGCACAGATACGCAGTATTTT. Its protein is CASSLWAGESTDTQYF.

The chain is built from TRBV5-6 and TRBJ2-5; D is perhaps TRBD1 (5 bases). The CDR3 sequence is 14 residues long. Germline assignment: CDR1 SGHDT and CDR2 YYEEEE. V lost 3 bases to trimming and J lost 8 bases, with 17 bases between them. CDR3 coding DNA: TGTGCCAGCAGCTGGGGCAGCCGCCAAGGAACCCAGTACTTC. Encoded protein: CASSWGSRQGTQYF.

This sequence joins TRBV7-8 and TRBJ2-5; 7 nucleotides agree with TRBD1. V gave up 5 bases and J gave up 2 bases; unmatched junction bases: 11. The CDR3 sequence is 16 residues long. The germline V gene encodes CDR1 SGHVS and CDR2 FQNEAQ. The CDR3 DNA follows: TGTGCCAGCAGCCCCGCAGCCCGACAGGGACAAGAGACCCAGTACTTC. Protein: CASSPAARQGQETQYF.

This chain joins TRBV7-2 and TRBJ2-2, with D unclear. V was cut by 2 bases and J by 9 bases, with 13 bases left in between. This CDR3 region has 14 residues. In germline, CDR1 is SGHTA, CDR2 FQGNSA. CDR3 DNA sequence: TGTGCCAGCAGCTTATATCTTTTGGGATGGGAGCTGTTTTTT. It translates to CASSLYLLGWELFF.